This entry describes one T cell receptor (beta chain). Some clones are missing from TCRdb's copy, which holds only in-frame ones; the method was immunoSEQ multiplex PCR. This sample has 250,000 or so clones; around 86% occur once, and the top ten carry more than 4.5%. The record originates from a study of blood T cell repertoires in COVID-19. Germline V lookup: CDR1 SGHTA, CDR2 FQGNSA. The V segment lost 2 bases and the J segment 0 bases; nucleotides outside the gene matches: 4. This CDR3 is built from 16 residues. Source material: peripheral blood. This chain joins TRBV7-2 and TRBJ2-1; 7 bases align to TRBD2. The sequence came from a woman aged 60-75 years with COVID-19, enrolled during active disease. CDR3 amino acids: CASSLIAGVSYNEQFF. The DNA of the CDR3 is TGTGCCAGCAGCTTAATCGCGGGAGTCTCCTACAATGAGCAGTTCTTC.